What follows are 12 T cell receptor beta chains derived from one specimen sequenced in a study of T cell clones after liver transplantation. Using immunoSEQ multiplex PCR, the repertoire was profiled, and TCRdb retains in-frame clones only, with some absent. The sample consists of approximately 72,000 clones, about nine tenths of them appearing once. The sample here was CD4+ T cells from blood, taken before liver transplant. Source of these receptors: a human donor who received a liver transplant.

This chain joins TRBV5-4 and TRBJ2-1; TRBD1 agrees at 9 bases. This CDR3 contains 15 residues. Germline lookup yields CDR1 SGHNT and CDR2 YYREEE (reference sequence). Losses at the gene ends were 5 bases for V and 3 bases for J; bases not matched to a gene: 6. The CDR3 is CASRLDRGDYNEQFF. Written as DNA, the CDR3 is TGTGCCAGCAGGTTAGACAGGGGGGACTACAATGAGCAGTTCTTC. Full variable domain (remainder filled in from reference TRBV5-4 and TRBJ2-1): ETGVTQSPTHLIKTRGQQVTLRCSSQSGHNTVSWYQQALGQGPQFIFQYYREEENGRGNFPPRFSGLQFPNYSSELNVNALELDDSALYLCASRLDRGDYNEQFFGPGTRLTVL.

V and J are TRBV5-4 and TRBJ2-7; no clear D gene. The V and J ends lost 7 bases and 2 bases respectively, with 13 bases between them. The CDR3 is 13 residues long. Per the germline V gene, CDR1 is SGHNT and CDR2 is YYREEE (reference sequence). DNA for the CDR3: TGTGCCAGCTCTCGCGGTGGGACCTACGAGCAGTACTTC. It codes for CASSRGGTYEQYF.

This clone was recorded once. The CDR3 nucleotides read TGTGCCAGCAGTTCAGGCGTCTCTGGGGCCAACGTCCTGACTTTC. It translates to CASSSGVSGANVLTF. The V and J genes are TRBV5-6 and TRBJ2-6; D remains ambiguous. Trimming took off 5 bases at V and 0 bases at J, with 9 bases between the two ends. Per the germline V gene, CDR1 is SGHDT and CDR2 is YYEEEE. The CDR3 runs to 15 residues.

The V and J genes are TRBV5-4 and TRBJ2-3; D is possibly TRBD2 (5 bases). Germline V gives CDR1 SGHNT, CDR2 YYREEE (reference sequence). V lost 2 bases to trimming and J lost 4 bases, with 11 bases between them. The CDR3 covers 14 residues. This chain's CDR3 is CASSFAGRPDTQYF. The CDR3 DNA is TGTGCCAGCAGCTTCGCGGGCCGGCCAGATACGCAGTATTTT.

The chain uses TRBV5-1 and TRBJ2-7; 8 bases match TRBD2. V gave up 3 bases and J gave up 4 bases; unmatched junction bases: 9. The germline V gene encodes CDR1 SGHRS and CDR2 YFSETQ. This CDR3 is 15 amino acids long. DNA of the CDR3: TGCGCCAGCAGCTGGACGGGGGGGCGCGGGTACGAGCAGTACTTC. Its protein is CASSWTGGRGYEQYF.

This clone was counted once. V and J are TRBV21-1 and TRBJ2-2; whether TRBD2, the table's D call, matches the DNA was not checked. TRBV21-1 is reported as a pseudogene. The CDR3 covers 19 residues. For the CDR3, the DNA is TGTGCCAGCAGCAAAGCTGGACTTCGAAGTCTGACGAACACCGGGGAGCTGTTTTTT. Translating gives CASSKAGLRSLTNTGELFF.

This chain joins TRBV11-3 and TRBJ2-7; D possibly corresponds to TRBD2 (6 bases). Per the germline V gene, CDR1 is SGHNT and CDR2 is YENEEA. With 2 bases removed from V and 5 bases from J, the gap between germline ends came to 13 bases. This CDR3 is built from 14 residues. The CDR3, as DNA: TGTGCCAGCAGCTTATACGGGAGAGAAAACGAGCAGTACTTC. This gives the protein CASSLYGRENEQYF.

The rearrangement joins TRBV7-3 to TRBJ1-1, with 10 bases fitting TRBD1. The CDR3 covers 15 residues. V was pared by 4 bases and J by 5 bases, with 7 bases of the junction left unmatched. Germline loops: CDR1 SGHTA, CDR2 FQGTGA. This CDR3 reads CASSSPGQGYTEAFF. As DNA, the CDR3 is TGTGCCAGCAGCTCCCCGGGACAGGGGTATACTGAAGCTTTCTTT. The full variable domain, its missing parts supplied by reference TRBV7-3 and TRBJ1-1, is GAGVSQTPSNKVTEKGKYVELRCDPISGHTALYWYRQSLGQGPEFLIYFQGTGAADDSGLPNDRFFAVRPEGSVSTLKIQRTERGDSAVYLCASSSPGQGYTEAFFGQGTRLTVV.

This rearrangement joins TRBV9 to TRBJ2-2, with TRBD2 identical over 12 bases. The germline gives CDR1 SGDLS, CDR2 YYNGEE. J gave up 6 bases and V 3 bases, and 6 bases lay outside the gene matches. The CDR3 totals 16 residues. The CDR3 reads CASSARLAGVPGELFF. CDR3 nucleotides: TGTGCCAGCAGCGCCCGACTAGCGGGAGTTCCCGGGGAGCTGTTTTTT.

Only one count was recorded for this clone. This chain uses TRBV19 with TRBJ1-1; 8 bases line up with TRBD1. Germline V gives CDR1 LNHDA, CDR2 SQIVND (reference sequence). The CDR3 consists of 14 residues. V lost 4 bases to trimming and J lost 11 bases; unmatched junction nucleotides: 12. CDR3 DNA: TGTGCCAGTAGTAACCCCAGGGACAGGCCGTCTGCTTTCTTT. Translation: CASSNPRDRPSAFF.

The CDR3 region is CASSIDLGTQRASPLHF. The CDR3 DNA follows: TGTGCCAGTAGTATAGATCTGGGGACCCAACGGGCGTCACCCCTCCACTTT. The chain couples TRBV19 to TRBJ1-6; possibly TRBD1 for D (5 bases). V was cut by 0 bases and J by 10 bases, with 19 bases left in between. Germline lookup yields CDR1 LNHDA and CDR2 SQIVND (reference sequence). The CDR3 runs to 17 residues.

In this sample, this clone turned up once. The chain employs TRBV19 and TRBJ2-5; weak D call: TRBD1 (6 bases). Germline values: CDR1 LNHDA, CDR2 SQIVND (reference sequence). Trimming cost V 6 bases and J 5 bases, with 19 bases left between them. CDR3 length equals 15 residues. CDR3 DNA sequence: TGTGCCAGTAGGCCCGCCCAGGGGTCGTATGAGACCCAGTACTTC. It yields the protein CASRPAQGSYETQYF.